This T cell receptor beta chain was obtained from a study of blood T cells in healthy people across ages. Study results and caveats: The fall in TCR beta diversity per million T cells was roughly linear with age.

On this clonotype itself: Its antigen is as yet unknown.

CDR1 and CDR2 from the germline V gene are MGHRA and YSYEKL. The CDR3 is 16 amino acids. Trimming removed 2 bases from V and 4 bases from J; junction bases left unmatched: 8. Each sample yielded at least 6 micrograms of PBMC total RNA. Next came a second PCR, run for roughly 6 to 11 cycles, which used a sample-barcoded 5' primer along with a J-beta primer mix. MiXCR was run by TCRdb on the 5' RACE reads, yielding one entry per CDR3 protein. The sample holds around 1,900,000 distinct CDR3 sequences, roughly two fifths seen once. V and J are TRBV4-1 and TRBJ2-5, with 9 bases that match TRBD2. This clonotype was obtained from a human donor in good health. The sequencing input was blood. The CDR3 nucleotides are TGCGCCAGCAGCCAATATAGAGAGACTAGCGGAGAGACCCAGTACTTC. As protein: CASSQYRETSGETQYF.